This T cell receptor beta chain was sequenced during a study of metastatic and nonmetastatic thyroid tumors. Study at large: Blood and tumor or nodule tissue repertoires from malignant and benign thyroid patients were compared. Regarding the study as a whole: Malignant tumors reportedly showed significantly higher TCR beta diversity than benign nodules in both blood and tumor.

This CDR3 region has 17 residues. J was trimmed by 7 bases and V by 6 bases; bases with no gene match: 12. Every patient was untreated before thyroid surgery. As to this clone: Its cognate antigen is unknown.

Original analysis: Built for papillary thyroid cancer, a distant-metastasis classifier drew on CDR3 differences across clinicopathological groups. TCRdb ran MiXCR on the PCR reads. Here the V and J calls rest on TCRdb's processing, not on the authors' analysis. The profile shows tens of thousands of clones, 20% to 25% of them singletons. What was sequenced was blood. The chain is built from TRBV12-3 or TRBV12-4 and TRBJ2-1; 13 bases fit TRBD2. The receptor comes from a female donor with papillary thyroid cancer or a benign thyroid nodule (not recorded which). Some clones in this sample may be carry-over from other donors' samples. This CDR3 is CASRYFGLAGVENEQFF. CDR3 DNA sequence: TGTGCCAGCAGATATTTCGGACTAGCGGGAGTAGAGAATGAGCAGTTCTTC.